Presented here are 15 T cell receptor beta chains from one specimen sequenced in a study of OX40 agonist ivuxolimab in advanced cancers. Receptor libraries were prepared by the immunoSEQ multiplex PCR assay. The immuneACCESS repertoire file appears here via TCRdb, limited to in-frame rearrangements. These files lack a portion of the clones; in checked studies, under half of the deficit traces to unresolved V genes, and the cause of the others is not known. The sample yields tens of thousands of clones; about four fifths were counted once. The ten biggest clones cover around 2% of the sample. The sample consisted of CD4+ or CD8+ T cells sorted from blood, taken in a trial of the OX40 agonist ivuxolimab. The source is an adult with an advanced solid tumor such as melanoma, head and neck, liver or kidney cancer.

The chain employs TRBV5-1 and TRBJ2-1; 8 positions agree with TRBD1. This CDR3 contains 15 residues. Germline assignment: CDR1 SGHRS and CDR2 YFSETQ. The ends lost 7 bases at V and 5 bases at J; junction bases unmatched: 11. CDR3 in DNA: TGCGCCAGCGCCTCTGGACAGGGCGAGAACAATGAGCAGTTCTTC. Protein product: CASASGQGENNEQFF.

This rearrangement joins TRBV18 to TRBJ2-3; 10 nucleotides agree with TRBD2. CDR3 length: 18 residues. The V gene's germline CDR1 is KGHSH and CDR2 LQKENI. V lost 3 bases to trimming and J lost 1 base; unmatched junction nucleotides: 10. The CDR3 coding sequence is TGTGCCAGCTCACCCTCCCTAGCGGGAGTCTGGGGCACAGATACGCAGTATTTT. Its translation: CASSPSLAGVWGTDTQYF.

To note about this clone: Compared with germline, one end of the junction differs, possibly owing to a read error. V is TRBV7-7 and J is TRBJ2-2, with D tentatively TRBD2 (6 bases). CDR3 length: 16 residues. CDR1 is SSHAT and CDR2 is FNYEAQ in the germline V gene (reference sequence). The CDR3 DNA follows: TGTGCTAGCAGCTTAAGTAGCGGCCCCGACACCGGGGAGCTGTTTTTT. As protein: CASSLSSGPDTGELFF. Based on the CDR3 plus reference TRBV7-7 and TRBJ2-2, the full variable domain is GAGVSQSPRYKVTKRGQDVTLRCDPISSHATLYWYQQALGQGPEFLTYFNYEAQPDKSGLPSDRFSAERPEGSISTLTIQRTEQRDSAMYRCASSLSSGPDTGELFFGEGSRLTVL.

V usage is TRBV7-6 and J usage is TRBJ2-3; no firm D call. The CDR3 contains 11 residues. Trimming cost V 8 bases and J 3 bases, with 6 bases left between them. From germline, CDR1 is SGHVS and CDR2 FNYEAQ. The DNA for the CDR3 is TGTGCCAGCGCTATAACAGATACGCAGTATTTT. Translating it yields CASAITDTQYF. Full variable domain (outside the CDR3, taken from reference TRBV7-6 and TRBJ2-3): GAGVSQSPRYKVTKRGQDVALRCDPISGHVSLYWYRQALGQGPEFLTYFNYEAQQDKSGLPNDRFSAERPEGSISTLTIQRTEQRDSAMYRCASAITDTQYFGPGTRLTVL.

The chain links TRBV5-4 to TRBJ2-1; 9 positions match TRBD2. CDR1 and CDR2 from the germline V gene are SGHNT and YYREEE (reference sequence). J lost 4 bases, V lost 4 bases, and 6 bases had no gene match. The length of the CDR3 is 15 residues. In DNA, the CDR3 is TGTGCCAGCAGCCCCCGACTAGCGGAGTACAATGAGCAGTTCTTC. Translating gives CASSPRLAEYNEQFF. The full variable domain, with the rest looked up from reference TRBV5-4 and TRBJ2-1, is ETGVTQSPTHLIKTRGQQVTLRCSSQSGHNTVSWYQQALGQGPQFIFQYYREEENGRGNFPPRFSGLQFPNYSSELNVNALELDDSALYLCASSPRLAEYNEQFFGPGTRLTVL.

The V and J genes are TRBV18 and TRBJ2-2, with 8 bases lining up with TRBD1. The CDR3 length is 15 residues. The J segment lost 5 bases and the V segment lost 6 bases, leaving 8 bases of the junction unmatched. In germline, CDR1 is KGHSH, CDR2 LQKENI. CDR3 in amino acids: CASSHGQGETGELFF. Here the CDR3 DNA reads TGTGCCAGCTCTCATGGACAGGGCGAAACCGGGGAGCTGTTTTTT.

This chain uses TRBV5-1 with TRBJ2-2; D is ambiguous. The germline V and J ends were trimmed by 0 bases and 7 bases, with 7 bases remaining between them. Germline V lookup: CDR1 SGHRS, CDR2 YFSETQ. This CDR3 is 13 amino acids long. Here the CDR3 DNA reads TGCGCCAGCAGCTTGGAGTCAAGCGGGGAGCTGTTTTTT. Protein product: CASSLESSGELFF.

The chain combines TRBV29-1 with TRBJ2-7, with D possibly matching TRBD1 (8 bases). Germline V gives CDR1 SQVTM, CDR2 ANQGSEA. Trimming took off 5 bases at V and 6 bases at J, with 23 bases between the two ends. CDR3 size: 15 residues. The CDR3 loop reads CSVKGTTGTGFEQYF. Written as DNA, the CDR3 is TGCAGCGTTAAGGGGACTACCGGGACAGGTTTCGAGCAGTACTTC.

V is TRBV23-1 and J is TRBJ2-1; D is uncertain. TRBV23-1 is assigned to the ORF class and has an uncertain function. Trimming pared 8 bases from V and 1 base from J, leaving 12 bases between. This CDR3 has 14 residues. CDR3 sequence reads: CASPVCVSYNEQFF. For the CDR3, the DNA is TGCGCCAGCCCGGTCTGCGTATCCTACAATGAGCAGTTCTTC.

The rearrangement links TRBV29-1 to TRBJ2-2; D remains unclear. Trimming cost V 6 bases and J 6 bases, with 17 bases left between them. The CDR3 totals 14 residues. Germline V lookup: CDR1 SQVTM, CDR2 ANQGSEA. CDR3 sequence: CSVTSAIEAGELFF. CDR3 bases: TGCAGCGTAACATCCGCCATAGAGGCCGGGGAGCTGTTTTTT.

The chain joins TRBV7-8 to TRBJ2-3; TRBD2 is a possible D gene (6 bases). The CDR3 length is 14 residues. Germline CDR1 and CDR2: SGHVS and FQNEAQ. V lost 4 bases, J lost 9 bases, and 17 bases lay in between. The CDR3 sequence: CASSSYRAGRTQYF. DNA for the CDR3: TGTGCCAGCAGCTCTTATAGGGCGGGGAGGACGCAGTATTTT. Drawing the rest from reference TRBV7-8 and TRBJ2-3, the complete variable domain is GAGVSQSPRYKVAKRGQDVALRCDPISGHVSLFWYQQALGQGPEFLTYFQNEAQLDKSGLPSDRFFAERPEGSVSTLKIQRTQQEDSAVYLCASSSYRAGRTQYFGPGTRLTVL.

CDR3: CASSFMYEQFF. The CDR3 DNA follows: TGCGCCAGCAGCTTTATGTATGAGCAGTTCTTC. The chain is built from TRBV5-1 and TRBJ2-1; D unresolved. Germline V lookup: CDR1 SGHRS, CDR2 YFSETQ. The length of the CDR3 is 11 residues. Trimming stripped 2 bases from V and 8 bases from J, with 5 bases between.

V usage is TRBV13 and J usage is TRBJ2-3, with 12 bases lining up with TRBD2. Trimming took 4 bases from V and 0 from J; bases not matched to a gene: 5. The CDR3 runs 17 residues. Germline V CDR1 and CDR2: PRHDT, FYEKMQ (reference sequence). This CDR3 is CASSSDGTSGSTDTQYF. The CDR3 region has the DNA TGTGCCAGCAGCTCCGATGGGACTAGCGGGAGCACAGATACGCAGTATTTT.

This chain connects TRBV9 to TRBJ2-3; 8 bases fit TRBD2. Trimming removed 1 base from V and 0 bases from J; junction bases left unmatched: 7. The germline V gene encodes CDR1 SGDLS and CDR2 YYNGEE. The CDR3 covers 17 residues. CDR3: CASSVTDSGTSTDTQYF. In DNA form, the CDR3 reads TGTGCCAGCAGCGTAACGGATAGCGGGACTAGCACAGATACGCAGTATTTT.

CDR3 bases: TGTGCCAGCAGTTTCCGTTTTAACGAGCAGTACGTC. Its protein is CASSFRFNEQYV. The V and J genes are TRBV28 and TRBJ2-7, with D hard to call. CDR3 length: 12 residues. Germline-derived CDR1 and CDR2 are MDHEN and SYDVKM. Trimming stripped 3 bases from V and 5 bases from J, with 8 bases between.